The sample holds many counts of the clone carrying this TCR beta chain. The CDR3 spans 14 residues. Germline V gene data show CDR1 as SGHVS and CDR2 as FQNEAQ. Trimming left V 4 bases short and J 4 bases short, with 13 bases between. TCRdb reprocessed the RT-PCR reads with MiXCR, giving one entry per CDR3 protein. The sample carries about 680,000 distinct CDR3 sequences, 13% to 15% recorded once. The TCR was taken from a female donor in good health, serving as a healthy control. The rearrangement uses TRBV7-8 and TRBJ2-5, with D unresolved. Sequenced sample: memory CD4+ T cells from blood. The DNA for the CDR3 is TGTGCCAGCAGCTCCCGGAGAGTTACAGAGACCCAGTACTTC. Amino acid sequence: CASSSRRVTETQYF. The whole variable domain, remainder taken from reference TRBV7-8 and TRBJ2-5, is GAGVSQSPRYKVAKRGQDVALRCDPISGHVSLFWYQQALGQGPEFLTYFQNEAQLDKSGLPSDRFFAERPEGSVSTLKIQRTQQEDSAVYLCASSSRRVTETQYFGPGTRLLVL.